This entry features one TCR beta chain sequence. These data come from a study of T cells in Graves' hyperthyroidism and ophthalmopathy. Amplification yielded TCR beta CDR3 regions, with RNA transcripts as the source. TCR CDR3 underwent first-round RT-PCR with the HTBI primer set. TCRdb ran MiXCR on the multiplex PCR reads and lists one entry per CDR3 protein. The sample records around 350,000 distinct CDR3 sequences, 15% to 18% being singletons. These patients, aged 18 to 65, had recently diagnosed hyperthyroidism lasting under 2 months. A sample of blood taken at first hyperthyroidism diagnosis preceded any ophthalmopathy symptoms. V lost 5 bases and J 2 bases, leaving 19 bases between the germline ends. This CDR3 spans 18 amino acids. Germline loops: CDR1 SGHAT, CDR2 FQNNGV.

The clonotype originates from a young woman with Graves' hyperthyroidism that later progressed to Graves' ophthalmopathy. V usage is TRBV11-2 and J usage is TRBJ2-6, with D tentatively TRBD1 or TRBD2 (7 bases each). Sample: blood. Here the CDR3 reads CASSASGGELPGANVLTF. The DNA of the CDR3 is TGTGCCAGCAGCGCCTCAGGGGGGGAACTACCTGGGGCCAACGTCCTGACTTTC. Complete variable domain (other parts from reference TRBV11-2 and TRBJ2-6): EAGVAQSPRYKIIEKRQSVAFWCNPISGHATLYWYQQILGQGPKLLIQFQNNGVVDDSQLPKDRFSAERLKGVDSTLKIQPAKLEDSAVYLCASSASGGELPGANVLTFGAGSRLTVL.